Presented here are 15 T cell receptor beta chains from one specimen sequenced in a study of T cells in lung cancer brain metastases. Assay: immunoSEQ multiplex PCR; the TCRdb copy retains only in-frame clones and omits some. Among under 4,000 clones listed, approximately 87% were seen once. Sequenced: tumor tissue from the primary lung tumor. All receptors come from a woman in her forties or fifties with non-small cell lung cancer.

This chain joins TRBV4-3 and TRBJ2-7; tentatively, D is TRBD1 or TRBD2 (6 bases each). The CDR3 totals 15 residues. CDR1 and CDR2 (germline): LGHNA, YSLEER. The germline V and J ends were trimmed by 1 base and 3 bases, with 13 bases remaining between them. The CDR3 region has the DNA TGCGCCAGCAGCCAAGCCAGGGGACTTTTCTACGAGCAGTACTTC. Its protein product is CASSQARGLFYEQYF.

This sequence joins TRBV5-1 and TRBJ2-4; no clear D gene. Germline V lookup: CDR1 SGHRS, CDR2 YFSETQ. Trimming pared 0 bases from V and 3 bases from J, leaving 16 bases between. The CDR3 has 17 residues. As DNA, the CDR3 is TGCGCCAGCAGCTTGGCCGGCCAAGGGCAAGGCAAAAACATTCAGTACTTC. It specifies CASSLAGQGQGKNIQYF.

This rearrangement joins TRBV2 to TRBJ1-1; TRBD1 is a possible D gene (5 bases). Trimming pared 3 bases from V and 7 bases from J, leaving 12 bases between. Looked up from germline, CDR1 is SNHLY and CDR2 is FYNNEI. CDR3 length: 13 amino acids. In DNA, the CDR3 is TGTGCCAGCAGTGACGGGGGAACGCTTGAAGCTTTCTTT. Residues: CASSDGGTLEAFF.

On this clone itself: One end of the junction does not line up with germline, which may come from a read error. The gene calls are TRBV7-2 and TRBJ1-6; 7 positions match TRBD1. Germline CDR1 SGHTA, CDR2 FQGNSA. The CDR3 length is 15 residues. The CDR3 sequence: CASSSGQGESSPLYF. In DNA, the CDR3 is TGTGCCAGCAGCTCTGGCCAGGGGGAAAGTTCACCCCTCTACTTT. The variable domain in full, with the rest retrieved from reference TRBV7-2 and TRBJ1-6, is GAGVSQSPSNKVTEKGKDVELRCDPISGHTALYWYRQSLGQGLEFLIYFQGNSAPDKSGLPSDRFSAERTGGSVSTLTIQRTQQEDSAVYLCASSSGQGESSPLYFGNGTRLTVT.

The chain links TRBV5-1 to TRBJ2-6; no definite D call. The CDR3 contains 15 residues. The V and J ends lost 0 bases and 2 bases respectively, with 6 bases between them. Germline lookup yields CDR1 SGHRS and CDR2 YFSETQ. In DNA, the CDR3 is TGCGCCAGCAGCTTGGAAAGCACTGGGGCCAACGTCCTGACTTTC. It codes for CASSLESTGANVLTF.

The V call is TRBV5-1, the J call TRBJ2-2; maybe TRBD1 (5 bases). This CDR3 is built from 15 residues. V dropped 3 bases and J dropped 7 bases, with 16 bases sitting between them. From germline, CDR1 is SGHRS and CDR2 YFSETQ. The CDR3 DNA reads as TGCGCCAGCAGCTCGACAGTGATCTCCGGCGGGGAGCTGTTTTTT. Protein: CASSSTVISGGELFF. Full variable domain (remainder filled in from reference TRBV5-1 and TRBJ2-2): KAGVTQTPRYLIKTRGQQVTLSCSPISGHRSVSWYQQTPGQGLQFLFEYFSETQRNKGNFPGRFSGRQFSNSRSEMNVSTLELGDSALYLCASSSTVISGGELFFGEGSRLTVL.

DNA for the CDR3: TGTGCCAGCAGTGATCCCATCCTTTTTGGCTACACCTTC. Its protein is CASSDPILFGYTF. The chain recombines TRBV6-1 with TRBJ1-2; no definite D call. With 3 bases removed from V and 7 bases from J, the gap between germline ends came to 12 bases. Germline V gene lookup returns CDR1 MNHNS and CDR2 SASEGT. The CDR3 is made up of 13 amino acids.

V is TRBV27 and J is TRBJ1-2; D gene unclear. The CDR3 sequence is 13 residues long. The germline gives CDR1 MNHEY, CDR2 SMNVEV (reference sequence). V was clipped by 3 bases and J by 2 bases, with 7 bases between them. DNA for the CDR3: TGTGCCAGCAGTTTGAACAGAAACTATGGCTACACCTTC. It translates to CASSLNRNYGYTF.

CDR3 nucleotide sequence: TGTGCCAGCAGCTTCTCTGATGGCTACACCTTC. Its translation is CASSFSDGYTF. The chain couples TRBV7-2 to TRBJ1-2; D unclear. From germline, CDR1 is SGHTA and CDR2 FQGNSA. The length of the CDR3 is 11 residues. Trimming removed 3 bases from V and 6 bases from J, with 5 bases in between. The whole variable domain, remainder taken from reference TRBV7-2 and TRBJ1-2, is GAGVSQSPSNKVTEKGKDVELRCDPISGHTALYWYRQSLGQGLEFLIYFQGNSAPDKSGLPSDRFSAERTGGSVSTLTIQRTQQEDSAVYLCASSFSDGYTFGSGTRLTVV.

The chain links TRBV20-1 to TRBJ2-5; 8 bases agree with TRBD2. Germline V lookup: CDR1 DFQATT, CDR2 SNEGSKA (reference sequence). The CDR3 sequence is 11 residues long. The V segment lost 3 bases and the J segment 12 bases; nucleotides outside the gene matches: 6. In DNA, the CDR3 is TGCAGTGCTAGGGAGGGGCGGGGGGAGTACTTC. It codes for CSAREGRGEYF.

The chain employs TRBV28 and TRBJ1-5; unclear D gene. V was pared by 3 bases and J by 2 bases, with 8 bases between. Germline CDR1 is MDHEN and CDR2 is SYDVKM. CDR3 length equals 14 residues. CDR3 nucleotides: TGTGCCAGCAGTTTTAGCCACGGCAATCAGCCCCAGCATTTT. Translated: CASSFSHGNQPQHF.

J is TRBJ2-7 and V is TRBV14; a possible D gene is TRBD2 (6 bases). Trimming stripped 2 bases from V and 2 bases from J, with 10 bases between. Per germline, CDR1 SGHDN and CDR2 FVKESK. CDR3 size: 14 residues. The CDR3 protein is CASSQNRGAYEQYF. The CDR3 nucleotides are TGTGCCAGCAGCCAAAACCGCGGGGCCTACGAGCAGTACTTC.

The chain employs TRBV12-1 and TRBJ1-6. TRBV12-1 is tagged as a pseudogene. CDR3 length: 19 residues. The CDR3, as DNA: TGTGCCAGCAGCTTTGCGGTAGCAGACCCGATCCCTTCGAATTCACCCCTCCACTTT. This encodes CASSFAVADPIPSNSPLHF.

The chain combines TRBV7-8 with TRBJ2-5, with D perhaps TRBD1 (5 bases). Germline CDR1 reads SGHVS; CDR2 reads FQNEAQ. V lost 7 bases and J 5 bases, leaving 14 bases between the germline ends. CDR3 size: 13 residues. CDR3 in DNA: TGTGCCAGCACCATTGGGGCCGGCGAGACCCAGTACTTC. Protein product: CASTIGAGETQYF.

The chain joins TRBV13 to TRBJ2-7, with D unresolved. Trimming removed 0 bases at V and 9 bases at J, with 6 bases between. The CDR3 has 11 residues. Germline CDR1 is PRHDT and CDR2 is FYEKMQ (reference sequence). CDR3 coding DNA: TGTGCCAGCAGCTTAGGGCACAGGCAGTACTTC. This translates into CASSLGHRQYF.